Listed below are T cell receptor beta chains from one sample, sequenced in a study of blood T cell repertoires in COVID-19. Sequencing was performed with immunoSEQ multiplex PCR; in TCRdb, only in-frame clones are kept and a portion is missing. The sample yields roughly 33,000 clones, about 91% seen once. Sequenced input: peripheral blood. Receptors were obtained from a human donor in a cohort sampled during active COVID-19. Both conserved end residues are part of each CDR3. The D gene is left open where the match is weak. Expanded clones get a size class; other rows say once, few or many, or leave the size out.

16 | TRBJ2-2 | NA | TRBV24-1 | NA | TGTGCCACCAGTGATTTACCCCAGGGTAGGGGCCAGGAGCTGTTTTTT | CATSDLPQGRGQELFF
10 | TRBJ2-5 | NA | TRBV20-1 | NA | TGCAGTGCGTACAGGGAGACCCAGTACTTC | CSAYRETQYF
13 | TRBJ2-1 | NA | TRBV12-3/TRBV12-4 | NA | TGTGCCAGCGGAACAGCTACTTACAATGAGCAGTTCTTC | CASGTATYNEQFF
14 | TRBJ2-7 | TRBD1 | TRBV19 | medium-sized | TGTGCCAGTAGTTTAGGGACAGCTACTTACGAGCAGTACTTC | CASSLGTATYEQYF
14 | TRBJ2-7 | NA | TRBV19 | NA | TGTGCCAGTAGTATCGACTTAACTTCCTACGAGCAGTACTTC | CASSIDLTSYEQYF
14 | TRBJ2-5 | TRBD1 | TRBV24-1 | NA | TGTGCCACCAGTGAATCAGGGGGCCAAGAGACCCAGTACTTC | CATSESGGQETQYF
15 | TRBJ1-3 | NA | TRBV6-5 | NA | TGTGCCAGCAGTCCGGACAGCAGCTCTGGAAACACCATATATTTT | CASSPDSSSGNTIYF
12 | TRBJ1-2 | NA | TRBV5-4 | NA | TGTGCCAGCAGCTTGGACGGGGATGGCTACACCTTC | CASSLDGDGYTF
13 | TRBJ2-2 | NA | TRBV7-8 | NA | TGTGCCAGCAGCCCGCTGAGCACCGGGGAGCTGTTTTTT | CASSPLSTGELFF
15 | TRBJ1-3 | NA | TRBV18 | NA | TGTGCCAGCTCACCAAGGGGGATCTCTGGAAACACCATATATTTT | CASSPRGISGNTIYF
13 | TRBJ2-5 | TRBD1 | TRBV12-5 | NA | TGTGCTAGTGGCAGGGACAGGGGGGAGACCCAGTACTTC | CASGRDRGETQYF
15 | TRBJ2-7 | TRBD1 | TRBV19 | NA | TGTGCCAGTAGTATAGATGGGCAGGGGGCCTACGAGCAGTACTTC | CASSIDGQGAYEQYF
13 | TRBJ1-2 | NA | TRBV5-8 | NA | TGTGCCAGCAGCATCCTAAACCTTTATGGCTACACCTTC | CASSILNLYGYTF
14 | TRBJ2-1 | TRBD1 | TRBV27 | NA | TGTGCCAGCAGAGTTCCGGGACAGGGGAATGAGCAGTTCTTC | CASRVPGQGNEQFF
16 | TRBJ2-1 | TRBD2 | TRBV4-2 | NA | TGTGCCAGCAGCTGGCGACTAGCGGGGGGAGGTAATGAGCAGTTCTTC | CASSWRLAGGGNEQFF
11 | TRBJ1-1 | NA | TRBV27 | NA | TGTGCCAGCACCCACGGAGGGGCTGCTTTCTTT | CASTHGGAAFF
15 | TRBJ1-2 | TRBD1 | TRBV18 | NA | TGTGCCAGCTCACCACCCGGGACAGCTAACTATGGCTACACCTTC | CASSPPGTANYGYTF
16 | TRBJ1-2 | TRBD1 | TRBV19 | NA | TGTGCCAGTAGTATCCCACCCGGGACAGGGTACTATGGCTACACCTTC | CASSIPPGTGYYGYTF
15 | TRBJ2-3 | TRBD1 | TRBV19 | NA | TGTGCCAGTAGTCCACGGGACAGCGTGGAGGATACGCAGTATTTT | CASSPRDSVEDTQYF
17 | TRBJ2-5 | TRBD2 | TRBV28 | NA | TGTGCCAGCAGGAGCGGGTCGGCTAGCGGGAGGGTTGAGACCCAGTACTTC | CASRSGSASGRVETQYF
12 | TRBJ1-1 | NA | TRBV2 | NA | TGTGCCAGCGGAGGGATCTACACTGAAGCTTTCTTT | CASGGIYTEAFF
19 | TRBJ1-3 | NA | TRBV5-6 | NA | TGTGCCAGCAGCCCCCGGGCCAGATGGGAGGGATCTTCTGGAAACACCATATATTTT | CASSPRARWEGSSGNTIYF
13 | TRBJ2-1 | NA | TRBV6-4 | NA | TGTGCCAGCAGCCCAGGACAGAGCAATGAGCAGTTCTTC | CASSPGQSNEQFF
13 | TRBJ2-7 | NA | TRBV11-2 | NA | TGTGCCAGCAGCTTAGCCGGTTCCTACGAGCAGTACTTC | CASSLAGSYEQYF
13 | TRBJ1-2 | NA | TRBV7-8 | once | TGTGCCAGCAGCTTCGAGGGAACCTATGGCTACACCTTC | CASSFEGTYGYTF
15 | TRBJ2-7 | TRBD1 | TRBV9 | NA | TGTGCCAGCAGCGTAGAAGGAGCGCGGGACAGGGAGCAGTACTTC | CASSVEGARDREQYF
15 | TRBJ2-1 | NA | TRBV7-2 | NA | TGTGCCAGCAGCTTAGGGACTTTCAATGAGCGGGTACCGTTCTTC | CASSLGTFNERVPFF
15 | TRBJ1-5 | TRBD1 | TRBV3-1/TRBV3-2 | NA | TGTGCCAGCAGCCTTGGGACAGGGGGCAATCAGCCCCAGCATTTT | CASSLGTGGNQPQHF
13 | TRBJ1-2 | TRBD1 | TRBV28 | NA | TGTGCCAGCAGCCCACCAGGGGGCTATGGCTACACCTTC | CASSPPGGYGYTF
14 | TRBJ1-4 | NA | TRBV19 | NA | TGTGCCAGTAGTATGGCGCGGAGTAATGAAAAACTGTTTTTT | CASSMARSNEKLFF
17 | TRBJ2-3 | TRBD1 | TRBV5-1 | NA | TGCGCCAGCAGCCACCGGGACAGGGTAGGGGGCACAGATACGCAGTATTTT | CASSHRDRVGGTDTQYF
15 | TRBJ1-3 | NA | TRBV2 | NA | TGTGCCAGCAGTGAAGCTCGACTTGGAGGGAACACCATATATTTT | CASSEARLGGNTIYF
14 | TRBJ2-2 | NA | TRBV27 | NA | TGTGCCAGCAGTCCGGGACAGAACACCGGGGAGCTGTTTTTT | CASSPGQNTGELFF
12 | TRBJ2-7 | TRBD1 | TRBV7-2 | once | TGTGCCAGCAGCTTTGCAGGGGGACAGGGGCACTTC | CASSFAGGQGHF
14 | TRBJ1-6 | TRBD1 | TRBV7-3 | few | TGTGCCAGCAGCTTGGGGACAGGAACCTCACCCCTCCACTTT | CASSLGTGTSPLHF
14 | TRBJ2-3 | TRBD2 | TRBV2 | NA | TGTGCCAGCAGTGAGACTAGCGCTACAGATACGCAGTATTTT | CASSETSATDTQYF
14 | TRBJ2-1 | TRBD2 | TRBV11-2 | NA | TGTGCCAGCAGCGTAGCGGGAGTGAACAATGAGCAGTTCTTC | CASSVAGVNNEQFF
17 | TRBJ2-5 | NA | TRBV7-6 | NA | TGTGCCAGCAGCTTAAGTCCCCCCGGAAGCGTGCAAGAGACCCAGTACTTC | CASSLSPPGSVQETQYF
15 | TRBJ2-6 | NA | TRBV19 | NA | TGTGCCAGTAGTATTTCCTCCTCTGGGGCCAACGTCCTGACTTTC | CASSISSSGANVLTF
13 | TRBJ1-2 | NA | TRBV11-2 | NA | TGTGCCAGCAGCTTAGATCCGGAGTATGGCTACACCTTC | CASSLDPEYGYTF
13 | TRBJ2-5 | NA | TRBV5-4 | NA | TGTGCCAGCAGCACCAACACAGGGGAGACCCAGTACTTC | CASSTNTGETQYF
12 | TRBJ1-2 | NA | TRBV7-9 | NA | TGTGCCAGCAGCTTGGACAGCTATGGCTACACCTTC | CASSLDSYGYTF
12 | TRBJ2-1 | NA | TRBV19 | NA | TGTGCCAGTAAGGGGGACAACAATGAGCAGTTCTTC | CASKGDNNEQFF
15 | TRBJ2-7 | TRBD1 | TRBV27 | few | TGTGCCAGCAGTTTTGACAGGGGGGATCGGTACGAGCAGTACTTC | CASSFDRGDRYEQYF
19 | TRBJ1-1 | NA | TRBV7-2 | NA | TGTGCCAGCAGCTTAGTGACGCGGGGGGCAGTCGGGAGAAACACTGAAGCTTTCTTT | CASSLVTRGAVGRNTEAFF
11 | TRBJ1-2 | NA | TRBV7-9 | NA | TGTGCCAGCACGCCAAACTATGGCTACACCTTC | CASTPNYGYTF
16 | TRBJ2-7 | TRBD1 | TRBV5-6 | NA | TGTGCCAGCAGCACCCACCGGGACAGGGCCCCCTACGAGCAGTACTTC | CASSTHRDRAPYEQYF
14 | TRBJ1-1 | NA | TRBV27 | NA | TGTGCCAGCAGTCTCAACAGGGTGGACACTGAAGCTTTCTTT | CASSLNRVDTEAFF
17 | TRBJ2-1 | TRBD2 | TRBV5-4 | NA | TGTGCCAGCAGCTTGGATCCCCTAGCGGGAGCTGACAATGAGCAGTTCTTC | CASSLDPLAGADNEQFF
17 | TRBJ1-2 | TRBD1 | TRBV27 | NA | TGTGCCAGCAGAATTGCGTCAGGGGGCGCTTATAACTATGGCTACACCTTC | CASRIASGGAYNYGYTF
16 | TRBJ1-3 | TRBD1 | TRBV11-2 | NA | TGTGCCAGCAGCTTATCCGACAGGGGCCGGGTAAACACCATATATTTT | CASSLSDRGRVNTIYF
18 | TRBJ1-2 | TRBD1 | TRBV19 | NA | TGTGCCAGTAGTATGGTCCCGGGACAGGGATTCTCTAACTATGGCTACACCTTC | CASSMVPGQGFSNYGYTF
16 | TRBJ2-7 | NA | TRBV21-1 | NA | TGTGCCAGCAGCATCTCCGGGCAGGGGGCCGTGTACGAGCAGTACTTC | CASSISGQGAVYEQYF
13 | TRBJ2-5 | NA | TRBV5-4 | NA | TGTGCCAGCAGCTGGACACACCAAGAGACCCAGTACTTC | CASSWTHQETQYF
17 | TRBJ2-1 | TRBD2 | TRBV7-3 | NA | TGTGCCAGCAGCTTATTACCCCCGACTAGCGGGAAAGGTGAGCAGTTCTTC | CASSLLPPTSGKGEQFF